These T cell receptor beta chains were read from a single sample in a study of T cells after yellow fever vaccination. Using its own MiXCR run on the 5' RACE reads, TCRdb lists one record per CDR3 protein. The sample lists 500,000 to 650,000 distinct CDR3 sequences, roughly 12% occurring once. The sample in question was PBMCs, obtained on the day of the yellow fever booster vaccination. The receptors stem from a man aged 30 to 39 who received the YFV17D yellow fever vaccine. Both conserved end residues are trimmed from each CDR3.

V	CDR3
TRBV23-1	ASSPEGLETQY
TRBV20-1	SAKSGGSSYNEQF
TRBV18	ASSPTGSSGANVLT
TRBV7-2	ASSLPDTSGQYNEQF
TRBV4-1	ASSQAGTGLTDTQY
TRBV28	ASSLLTQSDQPQH
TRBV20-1	SARDGVRGASYNEQF
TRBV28	ASKPPGQTYEQY
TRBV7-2	ASSELAGIDEQY
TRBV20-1	SAQGGQRGNEQF
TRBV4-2	ASSRPGTQLMNTEAF
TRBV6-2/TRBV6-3	ASRLPGRDTQY
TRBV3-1	ASSQDRVGNSPLH
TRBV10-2	ASTGARNEQY
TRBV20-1	SAEETQY
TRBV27	ASSLPAGGIDTQY
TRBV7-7	ASSLSGQGETQY
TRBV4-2	ASSQGYPPLH
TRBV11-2	ASSHSNANTGELF
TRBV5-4	ASSSRLPGQPQY
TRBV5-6	ASSLRLGLRYNEQF
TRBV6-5	ASSYDSREY
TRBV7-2	ASSLEGRFQETQY
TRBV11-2	ASSYGGYLAKNIQY
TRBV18	ASSPLPTSAGDQETQY
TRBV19	ATTSLGDEQF
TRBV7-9	ASSRGNNEQY
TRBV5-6	ASSSSRSSYEQY
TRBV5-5	ASSLDGRGSYNEQF
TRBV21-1	ASSKGQGAATNEKLF
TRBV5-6	ASSISGDPANEQF
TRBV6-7	ASRTVSYEQY
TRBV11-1	ASSFSGNTGELF
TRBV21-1	ASAKTVSGANVLT
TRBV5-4	ASSLGASDTQY